This passage covers 4 T cell receptor beta chains from one sample sequenced in a study of blood T cell repertoires in COVID-19. TCRdb's copy holds only in-frame clones and misses some; the assay was immunoSEQ multiplex PCR. The repertoire has about 300,000 clones, 65% to 90% of them found once; the top ten carry 13%. The specimen sequenced was peripheral blood. Every receptor here comes from a human donor in a cohort sampled during active COVID-19.

This sequence joins TRBV27 and TRBJ1-5; D is perhaps TRBD1 (6 bases). V was cut by 3 bases and J by 3 bases, with 12 bases left in between. The germline gives CDR1 MNHEY, CDR2 SMNVEV (reference sequence). The CDR3 consists of 15 residues. The chain's CDR3 is CASSFRLGANQPQHF. CDR3 nucleotides: TGTGCCAGCAGTTTTCGTTTGGGGGCCAATCAGCCCCAGCATTTT.

The chain combines TRBV11-2 with TRBJ2-3; weak D call: TRBD1 (6 bases). CDR3 size: 16 residues. The germline V gene has CDR1 SGHAT and CDR2 FQNNGV. V was cut by 4 bases and J by 4 bases, with 18 bases left in between. The CDR3 sequence is CASSSIQGIVSDTQYF. The CDR3 DNA is TGTGCCAGCAGCTCCATCCAGGGGATCGTCTCAGATACGCAGTATTTT.

The J gene is TRBJ2-3, the V gene TRBV5-1, with TRBD2 matching 7 bases. V lost 4 bases and J lost 2; bases outside the gene matches: 4. Germline V CDR1 and CDR2: SGHRS, YFSETQ. The CDR3 consists of 14 residues. CDR3 loop: CASSQGGITDTQYF. For the CDR3, the DNA is TGCGCCAGCAGCCAGGGAGGGATCACAGATACGCAGTATTTT. The variable domain in full, completed from reference TRBV5-1 and TRBJ2-3, reads KAGVTQTPRYLIKTRGQQVTLSCSPISGHRSVSWYQQTPGQGLQFLFEYFSETQRNKGNFPGRFSGRQFSNSRSEMNVSTLELGDSALYLCASSQGGITDTQYFGPGTRLTVL.

This chain joins TRBV7-9 and TRBJ2-3, with D maybe TRBD2 (6 bases). This CDR3 is 14 amino acids long. Germline V gene data show CDR1 as SEHNR and CDR2 as FQNEAQ (reference sequence). V lost 7 bases and J lost 7, with 18 bases in between. Written as DNA, the CDR3 is TGTGCCAGCACCTACGGGGCGGGAAGGAATACGCAGTATTTT. The encoded protein is CASTYGAGRNTQYF.